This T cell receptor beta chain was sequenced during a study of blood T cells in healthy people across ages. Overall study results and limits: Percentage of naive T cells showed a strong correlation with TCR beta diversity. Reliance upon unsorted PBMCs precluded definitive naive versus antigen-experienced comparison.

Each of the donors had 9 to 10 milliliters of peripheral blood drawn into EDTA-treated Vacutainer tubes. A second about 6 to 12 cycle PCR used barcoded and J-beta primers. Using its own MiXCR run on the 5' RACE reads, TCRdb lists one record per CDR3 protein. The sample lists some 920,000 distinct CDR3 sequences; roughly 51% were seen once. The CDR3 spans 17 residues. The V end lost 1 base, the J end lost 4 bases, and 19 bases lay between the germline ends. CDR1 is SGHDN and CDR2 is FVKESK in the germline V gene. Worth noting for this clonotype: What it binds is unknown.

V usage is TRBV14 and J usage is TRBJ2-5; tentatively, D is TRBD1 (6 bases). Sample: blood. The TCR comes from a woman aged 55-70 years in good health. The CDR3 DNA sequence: TGTGCCAGCAGCCAAGGGGCCAGGGCAGGGGATCGAGAGACCCAGTACTTC. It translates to CASSQGARAGDRETQYF.